The 13 T cell receptor beta chains reported below all come from one sample, sequenced in a study of T cells in Graves' hyperthyroidism and ophthalmopathy. From RNA transcripts, TCR beta CDR3 regions were amplified. The HTBI primer set served for first-round RT-PCR of the TCR CDR3. One entry per CDR3 protein, called by TCRdb with MiXCR from the multiplex PCR reads. The data hold a few hundred thousand distinct CDR3 sequences, with roughly 15% observed a single time. Sequenced material: blood. Receptor source: a woman in her late teens or twenties with Graves' hyperthyroidism.

At least ten counts were recorded for this clonotype. The V call is TRBV7-2, the J call TRBJ2-7; D call uncertain. Germline CDR1 reads SGHTA; CDR2 reads FQGNSA. V lost 5 bases to trimming and J lost 9 bases, with 17 bases between them. The CDR3 loop spans 13 amino acids. The CDR3 nucleotides are TGTGCCAGCAGCCGCCCCCCAGCTTGGGTGCAGTACTTC. This encodes CASSRPPAWVQYF.

This clonotype came up many times. The J gene is TRBJ1-5, the V gene TRBV9; D ambiguous. Trimming removed 0 bases from V and 3 bases from J, with 7 bases in between. The CDR3 is 14 residues long. Germline lookup yields CDR1 SGDLS and CDR2 YYNGEE. CDR3 in amino acids: CASSVGHSNQPQHF. The CDR3, as DNA: TGTGCCAGCAGCGTAGGACATTCCAATCAGCCCCAGCATTTT.

This clonotype appeared many times. V and J are TRBV29-1 and TRBJ2-3; D remains unclear. CDR3 length: 15 amino acids. The germline V and J ends were trimmed by 1 base and 2 bases, with 13 bases remaining between them. Germline CDR1 and CDR2: SQVTM and ANQGSEA. The DNA of the CDR3 is TGCAGCGTTGAAGCGTCCGCGGAGCCCACAGATACGCAGTATTTT. This codes for CSVEASAEPTDTQYF.

This chain links TRBV6-4 with TRBJ1-1; unclear D gene. V was cut by 3 bases and J by 3 bases, with 8 bases left in between. CDR3 size: 13 residues. Per germline, CDR1 MRHNA and CDR2 SNTAGT. The chain's CDR3 is CASSEFGDTEAFF. The CDR3 coding sequence is TGTGCCAGCAGTGAGTTTGGGGACACTGAAGCTTTCTTT.

The rearrangement joins TRBV5-1 to TRBJ2-2, with 10 bases fitting TRBD2. V trimming: 0 bases; J trimming: 6 bases; junction bases outside the gene matches: 2. In germline, CDR1 is SGHRS, CDR2 YFSETQ. This CDR3 comprises 15 residues. For the CDR3, the DNA is TGCGCCAGCAGCTTGGCACTAGCGGGATCCGGGGAGCTGTTTTTT. Protein sequence: CASSLALAGSGELFF.

The chain carries TRBV19 and TRBJ2-1; 11 nucleotides line up with TRBD2. The CDR3 sequence is 14 residues long. Germline loops: CDR1 LNHDA, CDR2 SQIVND (reference sequence). V lost 1 base and J lost 10; bases outside the gene matches: 3. The CDR3 sequence: CASSIGLAGREQFF. The CDR3 DNA is TGTGCCAGTAGTATAGGACTAGCGGGAAGGGAGCAGTTCTTC. Supplemented by reference TRBV19 and TRBJ2-1, the full variable domain reads DGGITQSPKYLFRKEGQNVTLSCEQNLNHDAMYWYRQDPGQGLRLIYYSQIVNDFQKGDIAEGYSVSREKKESFPLTVTSAQKNPTAFYLCASSIGLAGREQFFGPGTRLTVL.

The chain employs TRBV5-4 and TRBJ2-3, with 9 bases that match TRBD2. Germline V gene sequence: CDR1 SGHNT, CDR2 YYREEE (reference sequence). The CDR3 has 17 amino acids. The junction had 14 bases not matched to a gene; V was cut back by 4 bases and J by 5 bases. The CDR3 spells CASSGGSGSHGEDTQYF. CDR3 DNA: TGTGCCAGCAGCGGGGGTAGCGGGAGCCACGGCGAAGATACGCAGTATTTT.

A few counts support this clonotype. The V gene is TRBV5-8, the J gene TRBJ2-7; 13 bases are shared with TRBD2. The V gene's germline CDR1 is SGHTS and CDR2 YDEGEE. V was pared by 2 bases and J by 6 bases, with 2 bases of the junction left unmatched. The CDR3 runs to 14 residues. The CDR3 bases are TGTGCCAGCAGCTTTCGACTAGCGGGAGGCGAGCAGTACTTC. This sequence encodes CASSFRLAGGEQYF.

This clonotype was observed at least ten times. The chain couples TRBV7-2 to TRBJ2-7; 10 positions agree with TRBD1. V dropped 3 bases and J dropped 7; count of bases not matched to a gene: 9. Germline values: CDR1 SGHTA, CDR2 FQGNSA. This CDR3 comprises 15 residues. DNA of the CDR3: TGTGCCAGCAGCTTTACCGGGACAGGGGCTAGGGAGCAGTACTTC. It translates to CASSFTGTGAREQYF.

The chain uses TRBV2 and TRBJ1-1; the D is unclear. From germline, CDR1 is SNHLY and CDR2 FYNNEI. V lost 6 bases, J lost 5 bases, and 16 bases lay in between. The CDR3 extends over 14 amino acids. For the CDR3, the DNA is TGTGCCAGCAGCAACGTTATCGGTGGAACTGAAGCTTTCTTT. This codes for CASSNVIGGTEAFF.

This clonotype was seen a handful of times. V is TRBV18 and J is TRBJ2-4, with D maybe TRBD1 (6 bases). The length of the CDR3 is 16 residues. Germline CDR1 reads KGHSH; CDR2 reads LQKENI. Trimming took 4 bases from V and 0 from J, leaving 13 bases between them. DNA for the CDR3: TGTGCCAGCTCACTACAGGGCAGGGGAGCCAAAAACATTCAGTACTTC. Translating gives CASSLQGRGAKNIQYF.

This clonotype was observed many times. The rearrangement joins TRBV7-2 to TRBJ2-7; D possibly uses TRBD1 or TRBD2 (5 bases each). Trimming pared 5 bases from V and 1 base from J, leaving 12 bases between. This CDR3 has 14 amino acids. Germline lookup yields CDR1 SGHTA and CDR2 FQGNSA. The CDR3 is CASSPGPISYEQYF. Written as DNA, the CDR3 is TGTGCCAGCAGCCCGGGACCGATTTCCTACGAGCAGTACTTC. Full variable domain (remainder filled in from reference TRBV7-2 and TRBJ2-7): GAGVSQSPSNKVTEKGKDVELRCDPISGHTALYWYRQSLGQGLEFLIYFQGNSAPDKSGLPSDRFSAERTGGSVSTLTIQRTQQEDSAVYLCASSPGPISYEQYFGPGTRLTVT.

This clonotype has ten or more counts. The J gene is TRBJ2-1, the V gene TRBV7-9; a possible D gene is TRBD2 (6 bases). Trimming stripped 5 bases from V and 3 bases from J, with 23 bases between. The CDR3 runs 18 residues. CDR1 SEHNR and CDR2 FQNEAQ come from the germline V gene (reference sequence). The CDR3 region has the DNA TGTGCCAGCAGCCCTCCCCTGGGTACGGGAGTGTTCTACAATGAGCAGTTCTTC. Its translation is CASSPPLGTGVFYNEQFF. The full variable domain, in which reference TRBV7-9 and TRBJ2-1 provide the parts outside the CDR3, is DTGVSQNPRHKITKRGQNVTFRCDPISEHNRLYWYRQTLGQGPEFLTYFQNEAQLEKSRLLSDRFSAERPKGSFSTLEIQRTEQGDSAMYLCASSPPLGTGVFYNEQFFGPGTRLTVL.